The source of this T cell receptor beta chain is a study of T-cell memory formation after mild COVID-19. Notes on the study in general: The authors did not confirm SARS-CoV-2 specificity of second-wave clones peaking day 37. Pre-infection memory showed some responding clones, and this suggested that cross-reactive memory joined.

The table lists this clonotype with a few counts. Its antigen is not known. MiXCR, applied by TCRdb to the 5' RACE reads, yields one record per CDR3 protein. In the table there are 150,000 to 200,000 distinct CDR3 sequences, roughly 28% of which are singletons. J lost 1 base, V lost 11 bases, and 13 bases had no gene match. CDR3 length: 16 residues. CDR1 is SEHNR, CDR2 FQNEAQ, per germline (reference sequence). The receptor was derived from an adult woman who had mild COVID-19 (a few samples of this study predate the infection). Cell type and time point are not known. The chain is built from TRBV7-9 and TRBJ2-5, with 10 bases fitting TRBD2. Sequenced sample: PBMCs or a T cell subset sorted from them (not recorded which). The CDR3, as DNA: TGTGCCTTAGCAGAACTAGCGGGGATCCTCCAAGAGACCCAGTACTTC. Its translation is CALAELAGILQETQYF. The full variable domain, in which reference TRBV7-9 and TRBJ2-5 provide the parts outside the CDR3, is DTGVSQNPRHKITKRGQNVTFRCDPISEHNRLYWYRQTLGQGPEFLTYFQNEAQLEKSRLLSDRFSAERPKGSFSTLEIQRTEQGDSAMYLCALAELAGILQETQYFGPGTRLLVL.